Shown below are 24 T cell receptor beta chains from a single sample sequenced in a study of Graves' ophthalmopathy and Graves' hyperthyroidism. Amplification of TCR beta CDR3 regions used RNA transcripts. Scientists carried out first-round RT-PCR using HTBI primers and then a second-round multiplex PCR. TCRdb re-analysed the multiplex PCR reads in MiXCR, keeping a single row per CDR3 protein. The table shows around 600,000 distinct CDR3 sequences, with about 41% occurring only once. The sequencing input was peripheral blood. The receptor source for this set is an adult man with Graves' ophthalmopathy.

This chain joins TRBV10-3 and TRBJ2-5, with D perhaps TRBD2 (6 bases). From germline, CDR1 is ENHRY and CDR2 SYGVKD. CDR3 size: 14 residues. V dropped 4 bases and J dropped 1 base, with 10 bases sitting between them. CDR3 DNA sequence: TGTGCCATCAGTGTCGGGGGAGGCCAAGAGACCCAGTACTTC. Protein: CAISVGGGQETQYF.

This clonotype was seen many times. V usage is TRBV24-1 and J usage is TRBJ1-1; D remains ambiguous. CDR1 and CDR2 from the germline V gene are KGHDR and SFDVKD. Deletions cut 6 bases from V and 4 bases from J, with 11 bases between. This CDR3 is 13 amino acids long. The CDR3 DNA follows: TGTGCCACCAGTCAGGCGGGTGGCACTGAAGCTTTCTTT. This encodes CATSQAGGTEAFF.

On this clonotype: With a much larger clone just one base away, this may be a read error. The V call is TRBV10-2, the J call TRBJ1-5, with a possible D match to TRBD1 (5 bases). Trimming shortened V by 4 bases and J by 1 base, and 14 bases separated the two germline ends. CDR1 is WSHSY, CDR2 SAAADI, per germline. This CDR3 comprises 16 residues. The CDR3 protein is CASSGGGGVSNQPQHF. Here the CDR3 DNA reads TGCGCCAGCAGTGGTGGGGGGGGGGTCAGCAATCAGCCCCAGCATTTT.

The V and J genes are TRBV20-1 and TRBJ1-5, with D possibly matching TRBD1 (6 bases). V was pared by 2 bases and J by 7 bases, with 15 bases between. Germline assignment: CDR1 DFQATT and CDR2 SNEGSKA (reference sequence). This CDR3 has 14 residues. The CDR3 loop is CSARKQGFGQPQHF. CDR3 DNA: TGCAGTGCTAGAAAACAGGGATTCGGGCAGCCCCAGCATTTT.

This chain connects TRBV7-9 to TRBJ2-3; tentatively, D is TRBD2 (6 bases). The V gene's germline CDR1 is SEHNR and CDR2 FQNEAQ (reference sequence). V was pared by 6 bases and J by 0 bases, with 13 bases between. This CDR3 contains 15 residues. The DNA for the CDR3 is TGTGCCAGCAGGTTTCGGGGGTCCAGCACAGATACGCAGTATTTT. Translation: CASRFRGSSTDTQYF.

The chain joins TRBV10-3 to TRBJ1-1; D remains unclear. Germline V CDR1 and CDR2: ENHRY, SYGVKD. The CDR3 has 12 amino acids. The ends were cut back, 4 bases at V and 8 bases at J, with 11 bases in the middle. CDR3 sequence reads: CAISGGRGEAFF. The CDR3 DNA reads TGTGCCATCAGTGGAGGCAGAGGCGAAGCTTTCTTT.

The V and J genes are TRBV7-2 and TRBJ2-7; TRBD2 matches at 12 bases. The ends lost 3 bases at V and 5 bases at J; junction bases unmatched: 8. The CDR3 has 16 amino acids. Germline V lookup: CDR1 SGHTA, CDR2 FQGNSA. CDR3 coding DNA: TGTGCCAGCAGCTTGGTAAAGGGACTAGCGGGTCACGAGCAGTACTTC. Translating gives CASSLVKGLAGHEQYF.

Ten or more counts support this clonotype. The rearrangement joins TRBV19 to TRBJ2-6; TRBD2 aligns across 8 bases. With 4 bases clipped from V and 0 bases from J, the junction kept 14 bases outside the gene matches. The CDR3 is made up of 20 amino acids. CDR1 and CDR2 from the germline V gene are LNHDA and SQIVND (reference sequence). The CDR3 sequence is CASSTIYGLARSSGANVLTF. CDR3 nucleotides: TGTGCCAGTAGTACCATCTACGGACTAGCCCGAAGCTCTGGGGCCAACGTCCTGACTTTC.

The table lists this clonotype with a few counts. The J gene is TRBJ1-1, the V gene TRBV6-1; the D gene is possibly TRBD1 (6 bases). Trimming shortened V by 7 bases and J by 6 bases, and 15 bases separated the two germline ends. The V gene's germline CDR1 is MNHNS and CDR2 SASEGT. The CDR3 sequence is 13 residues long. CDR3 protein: CASITGSFPEAFF. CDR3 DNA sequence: TGTGCCAGCATTACAGGGTCATTCCCTGAAGCTTTCTTT.

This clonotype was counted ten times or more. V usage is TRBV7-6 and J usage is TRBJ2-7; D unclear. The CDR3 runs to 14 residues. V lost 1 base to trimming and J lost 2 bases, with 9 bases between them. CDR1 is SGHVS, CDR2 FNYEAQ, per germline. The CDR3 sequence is CASSLGQAAYEQYF. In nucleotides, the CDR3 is TGTGCCAGCAGCTTAGGGCAGGCCGCCTACGAGCAGTACTTC.

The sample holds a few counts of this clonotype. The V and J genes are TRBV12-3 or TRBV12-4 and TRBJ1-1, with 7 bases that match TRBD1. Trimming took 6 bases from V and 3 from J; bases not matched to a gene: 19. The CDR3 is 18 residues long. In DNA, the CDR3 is TGTGCCAGCAGCCAGCCAGGACAGGTCGTCTTTATGCACACTGAAGCTTTCTTT. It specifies CASSQPGQVVFMHTEAFF.

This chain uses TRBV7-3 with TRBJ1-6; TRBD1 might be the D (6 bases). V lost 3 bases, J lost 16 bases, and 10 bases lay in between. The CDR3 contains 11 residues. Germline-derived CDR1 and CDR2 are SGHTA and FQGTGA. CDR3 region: CASSLTGSLHF. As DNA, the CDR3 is TGTGCCAGCAGCTTGACAGGCAGTCTCCACTTT.

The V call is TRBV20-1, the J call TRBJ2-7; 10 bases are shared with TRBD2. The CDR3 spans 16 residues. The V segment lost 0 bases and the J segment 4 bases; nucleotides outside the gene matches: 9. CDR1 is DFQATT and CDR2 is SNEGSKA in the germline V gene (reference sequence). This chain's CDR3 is CSARDNSASGSYEQYF. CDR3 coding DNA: TGCAGTGCTAGAGATAATTCCGCTAGCGGGAGTTACGAGCAGTACTTC.

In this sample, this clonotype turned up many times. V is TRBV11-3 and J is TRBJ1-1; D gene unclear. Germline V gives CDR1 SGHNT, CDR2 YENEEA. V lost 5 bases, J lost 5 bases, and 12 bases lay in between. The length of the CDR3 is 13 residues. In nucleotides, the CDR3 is TGTGCCAGCAGCATGAACAGCAGGACTGAAGCTTTCTTT. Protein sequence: CASSMNSRTEAFF.

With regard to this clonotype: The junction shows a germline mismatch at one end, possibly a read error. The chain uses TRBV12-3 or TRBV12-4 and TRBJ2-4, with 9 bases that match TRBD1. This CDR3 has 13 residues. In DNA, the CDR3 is TGTGCCAGCAGTCCGGCCGGGACAGGGTATATTGACTTC. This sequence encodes CASSPAGTGYIDF.

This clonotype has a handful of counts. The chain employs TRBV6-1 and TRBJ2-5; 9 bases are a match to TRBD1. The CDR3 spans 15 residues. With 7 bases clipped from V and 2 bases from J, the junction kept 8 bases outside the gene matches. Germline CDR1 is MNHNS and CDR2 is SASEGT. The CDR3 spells CASTSGQGLQETQYF. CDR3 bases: TGTGCCAGCACCTCGGGACAGGGACTACAAGAGACCCAGTACTTC.

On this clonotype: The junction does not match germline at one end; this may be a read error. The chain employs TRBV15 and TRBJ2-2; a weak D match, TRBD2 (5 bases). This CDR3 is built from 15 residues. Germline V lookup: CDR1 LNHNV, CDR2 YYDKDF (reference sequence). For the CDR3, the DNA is TGTGCCACCAGCAGAGATCGAGGGAACAGCGGGGAGCTGTTTTTT. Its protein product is CATSRDRGNSGELFF.

For the CDR3, the DNA is TGCGCCAGTACGGGACAGGGGATGGAAGCTTTCTTT. Encoded protein: CASTGQGMEAFF. The J gene is TRBJ1-1, the V gene TRBV5-1, with 10 bases aligning to TRBD1. With V trimmed by 8 bases and J by 8 bases, 6 bases remained unmatched. This CDR3 spans 12 amino acids. Germline-derived CDR1 and CDR2 are SGHRS and YFSETQ.

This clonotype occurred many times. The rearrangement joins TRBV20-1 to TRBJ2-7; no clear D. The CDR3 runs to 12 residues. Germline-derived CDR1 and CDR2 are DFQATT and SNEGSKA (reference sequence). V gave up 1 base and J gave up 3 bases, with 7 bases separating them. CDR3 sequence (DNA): TGCAGTGCTAGAGTCCGACACTACGAGCAGTACTTC. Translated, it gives CSARVRHYEQYF.

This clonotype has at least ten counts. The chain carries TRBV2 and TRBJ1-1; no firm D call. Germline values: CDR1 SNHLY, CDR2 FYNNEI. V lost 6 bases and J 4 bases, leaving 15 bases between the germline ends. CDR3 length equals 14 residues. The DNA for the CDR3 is TGTGCCAGCAGGGACCCCGGGCTGGGCACTGAAGCTTTCTTT. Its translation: CASRDPGLGTEAFF. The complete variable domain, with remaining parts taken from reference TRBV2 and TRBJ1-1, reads EPEVTQTPSHQVTQMGQEVILRCVPISNHLYFYWYRQILGQKVEFLVSFYNNEISEKSEIFDDQFSVERPDGSNFTLKIRSTKLEDSAMYFCASRDPGLGTEAFFGQGTRLTVV.

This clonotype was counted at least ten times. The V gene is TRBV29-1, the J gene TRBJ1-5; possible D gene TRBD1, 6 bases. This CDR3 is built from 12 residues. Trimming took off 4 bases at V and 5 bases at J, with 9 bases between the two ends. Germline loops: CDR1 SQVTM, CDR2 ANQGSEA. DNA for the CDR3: TGCAGCGTTGGGGGGGGCGATCAGCCCCAGCATTTT. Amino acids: CSVGGGDQPQHF.

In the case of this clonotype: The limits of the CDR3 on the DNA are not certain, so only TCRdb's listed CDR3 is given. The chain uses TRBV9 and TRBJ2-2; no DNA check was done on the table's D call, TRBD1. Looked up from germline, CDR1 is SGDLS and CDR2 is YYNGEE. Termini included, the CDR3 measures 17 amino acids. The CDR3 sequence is CASSATGQGGTPGSCFF.

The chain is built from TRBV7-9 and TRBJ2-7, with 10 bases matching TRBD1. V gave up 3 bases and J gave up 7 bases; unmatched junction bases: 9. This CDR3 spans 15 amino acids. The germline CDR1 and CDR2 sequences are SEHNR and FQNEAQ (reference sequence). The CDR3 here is CASSLGTGVTGEQYF. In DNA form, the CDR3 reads TGTGCCAGCAGCTTGGGGACAGGGGTCACCGGGGAGCAGTACTTC.

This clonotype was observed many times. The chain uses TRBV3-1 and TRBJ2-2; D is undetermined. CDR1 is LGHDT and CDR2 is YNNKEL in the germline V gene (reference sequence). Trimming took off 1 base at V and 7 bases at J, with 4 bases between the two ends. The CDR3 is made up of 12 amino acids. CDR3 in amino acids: CASSQAGGELFF. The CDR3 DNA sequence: TGTGCCAGCAGCCAAGCTGGCGGGGAGCTGTTTTTT.